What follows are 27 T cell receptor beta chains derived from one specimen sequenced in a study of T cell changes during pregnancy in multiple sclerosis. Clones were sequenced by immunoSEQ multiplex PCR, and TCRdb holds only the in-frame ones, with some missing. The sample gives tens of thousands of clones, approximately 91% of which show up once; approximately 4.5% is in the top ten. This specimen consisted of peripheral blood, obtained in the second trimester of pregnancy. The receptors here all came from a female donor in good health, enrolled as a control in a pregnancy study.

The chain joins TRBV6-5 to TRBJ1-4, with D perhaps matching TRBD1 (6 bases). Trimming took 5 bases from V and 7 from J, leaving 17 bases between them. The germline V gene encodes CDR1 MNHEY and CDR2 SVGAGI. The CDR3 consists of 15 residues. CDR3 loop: CASSLQGYDREKLFF. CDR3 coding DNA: TGTGCCAGCAGTCTGCAGGGGTACGACCGTGAAAAACTGTTTTTT.

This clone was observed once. The CDR3 protein is CASSFGTSGGTRTGELFF. In nucleotides, the CDR3 is TGTGCCAGCAGCTTTGGGACTAGCGGGGGGACGCGCACCGGGGAGCTGTTTTTT. This chain links TRBV11-2 with TRBJ2-2; TRBD2 matches at 15 bases. Germline lookup yields CDR1 SGHAT and CDR2 FQNNGV. The CDR3 contains 18 residues. After removal of 3 bases from V and 4 bases from J, the junction contained 6 bases not matched to a gene.

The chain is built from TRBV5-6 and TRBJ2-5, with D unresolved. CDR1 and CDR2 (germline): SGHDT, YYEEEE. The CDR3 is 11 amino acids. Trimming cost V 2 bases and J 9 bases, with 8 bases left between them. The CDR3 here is CASSFSEAQYF. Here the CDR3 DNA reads TGTGCCAGCAGCTTTTCCGAGGCCCAGTACTTC.

The CDR3 DNA sequence: TGTGCCAGCAGTGACGCGGGGGCCAGTGGGGCCAACGTCCTGACTTTC. Translating gives CASSDAGASGANVLTF. The chain recombines TRBV6-4 with TRBJ2-6; tentative D call: TRBD2 (7 bases). The germline V gene encodes CDR1 MRHNA and CDR2 SNTAGT. CDR3 size: 16 residues. V dropped 2 bases and J dropped 3 bases, with 11 bases sitting between them.

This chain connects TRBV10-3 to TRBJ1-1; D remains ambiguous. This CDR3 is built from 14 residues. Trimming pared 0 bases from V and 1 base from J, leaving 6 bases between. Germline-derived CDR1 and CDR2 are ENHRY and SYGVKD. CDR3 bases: TGTGCCATCAGTGAGTCGAACAGGAACACTGAAGCTTTCTTT. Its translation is CAISESNRNTEAFF.

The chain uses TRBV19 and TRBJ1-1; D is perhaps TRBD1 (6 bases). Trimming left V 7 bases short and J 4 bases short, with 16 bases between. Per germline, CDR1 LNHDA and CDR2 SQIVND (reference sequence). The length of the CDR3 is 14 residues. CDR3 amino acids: CASTPQGRSTEAFF. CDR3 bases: TGTGCCAGTACCCCACAGGGCCGGAGCACTGAAGCTTTCTTT.

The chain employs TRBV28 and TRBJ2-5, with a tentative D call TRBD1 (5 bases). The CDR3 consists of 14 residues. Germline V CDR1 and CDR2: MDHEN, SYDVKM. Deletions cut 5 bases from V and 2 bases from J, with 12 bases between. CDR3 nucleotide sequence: TGTGCCAGCAGTATCAGGGATACTCAAGAGACCCAGTACTTC. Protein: CASSIRDTQETQYF.

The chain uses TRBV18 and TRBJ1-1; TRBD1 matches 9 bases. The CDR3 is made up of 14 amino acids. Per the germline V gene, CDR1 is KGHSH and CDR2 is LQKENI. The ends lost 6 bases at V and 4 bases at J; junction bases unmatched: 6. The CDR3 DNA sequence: TGTGCCAGCTCGCCCTCGACAGGGGGCACTGAAGCTTTCTTT. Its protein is CASSPSTGGTEAFF.

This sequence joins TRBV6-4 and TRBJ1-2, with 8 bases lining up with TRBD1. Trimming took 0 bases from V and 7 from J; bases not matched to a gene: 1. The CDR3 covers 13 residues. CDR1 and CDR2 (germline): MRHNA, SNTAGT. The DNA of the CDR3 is TGTGCCAGCAGTGACTCTACAGGGGGTGGCTACACCTTC. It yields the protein CASSDSTGGGYTF.

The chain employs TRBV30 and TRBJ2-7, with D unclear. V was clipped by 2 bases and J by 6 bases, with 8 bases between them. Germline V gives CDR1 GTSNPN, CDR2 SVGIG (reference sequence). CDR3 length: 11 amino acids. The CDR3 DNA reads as TGTGCCTGGAGTTCCAACACCGAGCAGTACTTC. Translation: CAWSSNTEQYF.

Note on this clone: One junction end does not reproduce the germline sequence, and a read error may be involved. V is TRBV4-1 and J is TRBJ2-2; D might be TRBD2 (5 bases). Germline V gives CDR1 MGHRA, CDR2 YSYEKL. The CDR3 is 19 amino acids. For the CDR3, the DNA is TGCGCCAGCGGCCAAGAAACCGACCGGGGAGCGGTGCACACCGGGGAGCTGTTTTTT. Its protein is CASGQETDRGAVHTGELFF.

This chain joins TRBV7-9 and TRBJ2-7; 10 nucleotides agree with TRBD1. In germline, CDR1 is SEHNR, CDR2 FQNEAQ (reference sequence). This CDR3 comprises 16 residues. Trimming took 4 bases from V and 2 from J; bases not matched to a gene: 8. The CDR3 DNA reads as TGTGCCAGCAGCTCTACCTCGGGACAGGGGACCTACGAGCAGTACTTC. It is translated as CASSSTSGQGTYEQYF.

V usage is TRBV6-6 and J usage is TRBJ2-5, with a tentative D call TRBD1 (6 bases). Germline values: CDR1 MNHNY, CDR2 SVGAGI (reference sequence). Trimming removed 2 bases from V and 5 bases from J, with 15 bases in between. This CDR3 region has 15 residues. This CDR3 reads CASSYTVSRGETQYF. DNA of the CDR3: TGTGCCAGCAGTTACACTGTATCTAGGGGGGAGACCCAGTACTTC.

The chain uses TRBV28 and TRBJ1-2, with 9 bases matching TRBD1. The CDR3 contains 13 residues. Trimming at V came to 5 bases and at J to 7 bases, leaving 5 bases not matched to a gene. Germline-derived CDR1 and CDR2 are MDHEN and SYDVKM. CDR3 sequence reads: CASSNRGRGGYTF. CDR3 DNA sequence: TGTGCCAGCAGTAACAGGGGGCGCGGTGGCTACACCTTC.

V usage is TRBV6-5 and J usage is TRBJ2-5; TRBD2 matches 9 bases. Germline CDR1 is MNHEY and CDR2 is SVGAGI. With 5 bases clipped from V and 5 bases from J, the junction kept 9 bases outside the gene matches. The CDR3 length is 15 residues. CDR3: CASSVLAGEGETQYF. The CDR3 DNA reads TGTGCCAGCAGTGTGTTAGCGGGAGAGGGGGAGACCCAGTACTTC.

CDR3 in amino acids: CASSLTGTQETQYF. In DNA form, the CDR3 reads TGTGCCAGCAGTCTCACAGGCACTCAAGAGACCCAGTACTTC. The rearrangement uses TRBV6-5 and TRBJ2-5, with D perhaps TRBD1 (5 bases). CDR3 size: 14 residues. In germline, CDR1 is MNHEY, CDR2 SVGAGI. The V and J ends lost 5 bases and 2 bases respectively, with 12 bases between them.

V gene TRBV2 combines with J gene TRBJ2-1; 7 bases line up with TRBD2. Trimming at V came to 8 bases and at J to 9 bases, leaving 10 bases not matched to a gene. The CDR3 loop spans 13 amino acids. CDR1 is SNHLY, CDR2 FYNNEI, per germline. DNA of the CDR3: TGTGCCAGCCGCCGTGGGGAGGGTTTTGAGCAGTTCTTC. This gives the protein CASRRGEGFEQFF. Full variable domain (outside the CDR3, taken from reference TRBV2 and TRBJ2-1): EPEVTQTPSHQVTQMGQEVILRCVPISNHLYFYWYRQILGQKVEFLVSFYNNEISEKSEIFDDQFSVERPDGSNFTLKIRSTKLEDSAMYFCASRRGEGFEQFFGPGTRLTVL.

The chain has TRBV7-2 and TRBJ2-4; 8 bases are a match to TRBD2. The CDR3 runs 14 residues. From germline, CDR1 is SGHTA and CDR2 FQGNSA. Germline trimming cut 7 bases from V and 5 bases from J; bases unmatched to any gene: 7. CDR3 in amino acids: CASTRRGGENIQYF. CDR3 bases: TGTGCCAGCACCCGCCGGGGGGGTGAAAACATTCAGTACTTC.

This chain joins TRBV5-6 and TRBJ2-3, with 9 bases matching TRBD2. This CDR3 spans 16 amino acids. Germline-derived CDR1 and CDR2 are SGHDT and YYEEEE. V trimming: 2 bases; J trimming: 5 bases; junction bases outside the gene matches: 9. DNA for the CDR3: TGTGCCAGCAGCTTAGGGCGGGGGGGCCGAGGAGATACGCAGTATTTT. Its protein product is CASSLGRGGRGDTQYF.

CDR3 in amino acids: CASSLLAGGYNEQFF. DNA for the CDR3: TGTGCCAGCAGTCTCTTAGCGGGAGGGTACAATGAGCAGTTCTTC. The chain carries TRBV27 and TRBJ2-1, with TRBD2 identical over 11 bases. The junction had 4 bases not matched to a gene; V was cut back by 5 bases and J by 4 bases. Germline V lookup: CDR1 MNHEY, CDR2 SMNVEV (reference sequence). The CDR3 runs 15 residues.

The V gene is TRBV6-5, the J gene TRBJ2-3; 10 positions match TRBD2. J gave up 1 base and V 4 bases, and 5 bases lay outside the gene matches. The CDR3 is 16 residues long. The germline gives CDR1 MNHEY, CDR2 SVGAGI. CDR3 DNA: TGTGCCAGCAGTTTTGGACTAGCGGCGGGCACAGATACGCAGTATTTT. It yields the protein CASSFGLAAGTDTQYF.

The CDR3 spells CASSPTGGRYGYTF. The CDR3 DNA sequence: TGTGCCAGCAGCCCGACAGGGGGCCGCTATGGCTACACCTTC. The rearrangement links TRBV7-3 to TRBJ1-2; 10 nucleotides align to TRBD1. From germline, CDR1 is SGHTA and CDR2 FQGTGA. This CDR3 comprises 14 residues. V trimming: 5 bases; J trimming: 4 bases; junction bases outside the gene matches: 4. The full variable domain, with the rest looked up from reference TRBV7-3 and TRBJ1-2, is GAGVSQTPSNKVTEKGKYVELRCDPISGHTALYWYRQSLGQGPEFLIYFQGTGAADDSGLPNDRFFAVRPEGSVSTLKIQRTERGDSAVYLCASSPTGGRYGYTFGSGTRLTVV.

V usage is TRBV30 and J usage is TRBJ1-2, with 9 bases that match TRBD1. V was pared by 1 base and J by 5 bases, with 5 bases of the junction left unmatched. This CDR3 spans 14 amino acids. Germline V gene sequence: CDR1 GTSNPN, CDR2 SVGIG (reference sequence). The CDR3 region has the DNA TGTGCCTGGAGTGAAGGACAGGGGAATTATGGCTACACCTTC. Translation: CAWSEGQGNYGYTF.

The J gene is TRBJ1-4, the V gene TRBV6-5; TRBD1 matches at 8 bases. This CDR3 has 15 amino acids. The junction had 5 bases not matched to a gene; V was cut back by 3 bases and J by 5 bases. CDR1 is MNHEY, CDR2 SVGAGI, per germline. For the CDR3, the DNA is TGTGCCAGCAGTTATACGCAGGGGGCGAATGAAAAACTGTTTTTT. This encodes CASSYTQGANEKLFF.

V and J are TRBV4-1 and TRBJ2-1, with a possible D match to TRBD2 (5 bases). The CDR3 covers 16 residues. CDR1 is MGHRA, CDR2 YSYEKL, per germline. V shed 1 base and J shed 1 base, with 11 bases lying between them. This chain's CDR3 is CASSQVDLISYNEQFF. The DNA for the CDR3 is TGCGCCAGCAGCCAAGTGGACTTAATATCCTACAATGAGCAGTTCTTC.

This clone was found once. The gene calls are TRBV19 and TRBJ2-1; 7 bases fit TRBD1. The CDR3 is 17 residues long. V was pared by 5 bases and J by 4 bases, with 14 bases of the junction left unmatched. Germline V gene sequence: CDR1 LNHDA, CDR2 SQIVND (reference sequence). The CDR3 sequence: CASSRSSGTDLYNEQFF. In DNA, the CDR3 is TGTGCCAGTAGTCGCTCGTCCGGGACAGACCTTTACAATGAGCAGTTCTTC.

CDR3 nucleotide sequence: TGTGCCAGCAGTTATTCAGGGAGGAGTTTTCACTATGGCTACACCTTC. This codes for CASSYSGRSFHYGYTF. V usage is TRBV6-5 and J usage is TRBJ1-2, with a possible D match to TRBD1 (5 bases). Germline values: CDR1 MNHEY, CDR2 SVGAGI. This CDR3 is built from 16 residues. V was clipped by 3 bases and J by 3 bases, with 17 bases between them.